The present T cell receptor (beta chain) was sequenced within a study of OX40 agonist ivuxolimab in advanced cancers. Turning to the study itself: The diagnoses of dose-escalation patients were hepatocellular carcinoma, melanoma, renal cell or head and neck cancer. Three patients, one with hepatocellular carcinoma and two with cutaneous melanoma, achieved partial responses.

The trim removed 7 bases at V and 3 bases at J, leaving 14 bases unmatched. CDR3 size: 17 residues. Germline loops: CDR1 MNHEY, CDR2 SMNVEV (reference sequence). Patients were excluded for autoimmune disease history or systemic immunosuppression. Clones were read by immunoSEQ multiplex PCR, and TCRdb kept only the in-frame ones, dropping some. The profile covers some 30,000 clones, with about 92% appearing a single time and 0.8% to 1% taken by the ten largest. The sample in question was CD4+ or CD8+ T cells sorted from blood, obtained in a trial of the OX40 agonist ivuxolimab. The chain carries TRBV27 and TRBJ1-1; the match to TRBD1 covers 10 bases. The receptor comes from an adult with an advanced solid tumor such as melanoma, head and neck, liver or kidney cancer. The CDR3 protein is CASTSFGGTGVDTEAFF. Written as DNA, the CDR3 is TGTGCCAGCACCTCCTTCGGAGGGACAGGGGTAGACACTGAAGCTTTCTTT.